What follows are 9 T cell receptor beta chains derived from one specimen sequenced in a study of cytomegalovirus exposure and HLA in healthy donors. In the PCR, 60 Vbeta and 13 Jbeta primers were used. TCRdb's copy holds only in-frame clones and misses some; the assay was immunoSEQ multiplex PCR. The ten top clones account for less than 2.5%, within a sample of around 51,000 clones. The sequenced sample consisted of PBMCs. The receptors come from a woman aged 40 to 49 in good health and CMV-seronegative.

As to this clone: At the DNA level, this CDR3 is encoded by other sequences in the same sample as well. V gene TRBV19 combines with J gene TRBJ1-1; D not resolved. The V and J ends lost 2 bases and 1 base respectively, with 5 bases between them. This CDR3 has 13 amino acids. Germline CDR1 LNHDA, CDR2 SQIVND (reference sequence). The CDR3 here is CASSISGNTEAFF. The CDR3 DNA reads TGTGCCAGTAGTATATCGGGGAACACTGAAGCTTTCTTT.

The genes are TRBV5-1 and TRBJ2-5; TRBD2 aligns across 11 bases. The germline CDR1 and CDR2 sequences are SGHRS and YFSETQ. There are 14 residues in the CDR3. V trimming: 2 bases; J trimming: 5 bases; junction bases outside the gene matches: 2. The DNA for the CDR3 is TGCGCCAGCAGCTTACTAGCGGGGGCGGAGACCCAGTACTTC. Its protein product is CASSLLAGAETQYF.

The chain employs TRBV29-1 and TRBJ2-1; 10 positions agree with TRBD2. The CDR3 has 13 residues. CDR1 and CDR2 (germline): SQVTM, ANQGSEA. The junction had 9 bases not matched to a gene; V was cut back by 3 bases and J by 13 bases. Here the CDR3 reads CSVEGLAGGVQFF. CDR3 DNA: TGCAGCGTTGAGGGGTTAGCGGGAGGAGTACAGTTCTTC.

As for this clone: The junction shows a germline mismatch at one end, possibly a read error. The V gene is TRBV4-2, the J gene TRBJ1-3, with D possibly being TRBD1 (6 bases). This CDR3 comprises 21 residues. Germline V lookup: CDR1 LGHNA, CDR2 YNFKEQ. CDR3 DNA: TGTGCCGGCAGCCACCCCTCGAAGCAGGGGAAGAACATTGATTCCGGAAACAACATATATTTT. This gives the protein CAGSHPSKQGKNIDSGNNIYF.

The rearrangement links TRBV9 to TRBJ2-1; 11 positions match TRBD2. From germline, CDR1 is SGDLS and CDR2 YYNGEE. The length of the CDR3 is 15 residues. The ends lost 4 bases at V and 9 bases at J; junction bases unmatched: 9. This CDR3 reads CASSTRLAGGSEQFF. Written as DNA, the CDR3 is TGTGCCAGCAGCACCCGTCTAGCGGGAGGAAGTGAGCAGTTCTTC.

This clone counts as medium-sized by frequency. J is TRBJ2-7 and V is TRBV10-3; TRBD2 matches at 11 bases. The CDR3 runs 14 residues. Germline V lookup: CDR1 ENHRY, CDR2 SYGVKD. V was clipped by 4 bases and J by 4 bases; unmatched bases: 3. The CDR3 sequence is CAISGLAGGYEQYF. CDR3 nucleotide sequence: TGTGCCATCAGTGGGCTAGCGGGAGGATACGAGCAGTACTTC.

J is TRBJ2-3 and V is TRBV7-2; D is possibly TRBD1 (6 bases). The germline V and J ends were trimmed by 2 bases and 5 bases, with 11 bases remaining between them. This CDR3 region has 14 residues. Looked up from germline, CDR1 is SGHTA and CDR2 is FQGNSA. The CDR3 spells CASSLSRGVDTQYF. Written as DNA, the CDR3 is TGTGCCAGCAGCTTATCCAGGGGAGTAGATACGCAGTATTTT.

This chain joins TRBV5-8 and TRBJ2-2, with a tentative D call TRBD1 (6 bases). The germline V gene encodes CDR1 SGHTS and CDR2 YDEGEE. Trimming pared 5 bases from V and 3 bases from J, leaving 14 bases between. The CDR3 consists of 15 residues. CDR3 nucleotides: TGTGCCAGCAGTCTCGTGGGGGCCTACACCGGGGAGCTGTTTTTT. This encodes CASSLVGAYTGELFF.

V and J are TRBV7-8 and TRBJ2-3; possible D gene TRBD1, 6 bases. Germline V gives CDR1 SGHVS, CDR2 FQNEAQ. Deletions cut 5 bases from V and 4 bases from J, with 7 bases between. The CDR3 runs 12 residues. The CDR3 DNA reads as TGTGCCAGCAGCCCAGGGGCAGATACGCAGTATTTT. Its translation: CASSPGADTQYF.